The clone carrying this T cell receptor (beta chain) came up many times. Its matching antigen is unknown. The CDR3 runs to 14 residues. Germline V gene lookup returns CDR1 KGHDR and CDR2 SFDVKD. V gave up 6 bases and J gave up 7 bases; unmatched junction bases: 2. A single record per CDR3 protein comes from TCRdb applying MiXCR to the RT-PCR reads. The table includes under 200,000 distinct CDR3 sequences, approximately 11% detected once. This record comes from a study of response to subunit inactivated influenza vaccine. Whole-study results and caveats: Each seasonal flu vaccination may recruit only limited new T cells, authors suggested.

The sequence derives from a man aged 50 to 60 who received an inactivated influenza vaccine. The specimen comprised non-naive T cells sorted from PBMCs, sampled more than 35 days after vaccination. The J gene is TRBJ2-1, the V gene TRBV24-1; 13 bases fit TRBD2. The CDR3 sequence: CATSTGLAGNEQFF. CDR3 bases: TGTGCCACCAGTACGGGACTAGCGGGGAATGAGCAGTTCTTC.